This entry lists 8 T cell receptor beta chains sequenced from one sample in a study of patients and donors after allogeneic stem cell transplantation. TCRdb itself ran the RT-PCR reads through MiXCR, one entry per CDR3 protein. The sample has 150,000 to 250,000 distinct CDR3 sequences; roughly two fifths are singletons. Material for sequencing was blood, either unsorted or a sorted T cell fraction (not recorded which). The receptors derive from a human donor who was either an allogeneic HSCT recipient or a stem cell or donor lymphocyte infusion donor (not recorded which). It is not recorded whose cells these are; they may come from a transplant donor.

The V gene is TRBV12-3 or TRBV12-4, the J gene TRBJ1-2; 9 bases are shared with TRBD1. The CDR3 loop spans 13 amino acids. J was trimmed by 3 bases and V by 10 bases; bases with no gene match: 6. CDR3 DNA sequence: TGTGCCACCACGGACAGGGGAGACTATGGCTACACCTTC. Translating it yields CATTDRGDYGYTF.

The V gene is TRBV27, the J gene TRBJ1-1; D not certain. V was clipped by 5 bases and J by 3 bases, with 16 bases between them. Germline V CDR1 and CDR2: MNHEY, SMNVEV (reference sequence). This CDR3 comprises 15 residues. The chain's CDR3 is CASSISPYADTEAFF. The CDR3 coding sequence is TGTGCCAGCAGTATCAGCCCCTACGCGGACACTGAAGCTTTCTTT.

A single count supports this clonotype. The chain couples TRBV30 to TRBJ1-4; 8 nucleotides align to TRBD1. Looked up from germline, CDR1 is GTSNPN and CDR2 is SVGIG (reference sequence). The trim removed 0 bases at V and 7 bases at J, leaving 10 bases unmatched. The CDR3 has 16 residues. Here the CDR3 reads CAWSVQPPGTGEKLFF. The CDR3 bases are TGTGCCTGGAGTGTACAACCACCCGGGACAGGTGAAAAACTGTTTTTT.

The genes are TRBV29-1 and TRBJ1-2, with D tentatively TRBD1 (5 bases). CDR3 length: 13 residues. V lost 5 bases to trimming and J lost 6 bases, with 16 bases between them. Germline V gene lookup returns CDR1 SQVTM and CDR2 ANQGSEA. This CDR3 is CSVFTGTFNGYTF. CDR3 nucleotide sequence: TGCAGCGTTTTTACCGGGACTTTCAATGGCTACACCTTC.

This clonotype occurred many times. The V and J genes are TRBV12-3 or TRBV12-4 and TRBJ1-5, with a tentative D call TRBD1 (6 bases). Trimming cost V 2 bases and J 7 bases, with 12 bases left between them. The length of the CDR3 is 14 residues. CDR3 coding DNA: TGTGCCAGCAGTTTAAGGGGGGAGGGACAGCCCCAGCATTTT. Protein sequence: CASSLRGEGQPQHF.

This rearrangement joins TRBV12-3 or TRBV12-4 to TRBJ2-1; perhaps TRBD1 as D (6 bases). Trimming removed 5 bases at V and 7 bases at J, with 18 bases between. This CDR3 is 15 amino acids long. CDR3 bases: TGTGCCAGCAGTATCCAACAGGGTATGGGGAATGAGCAGTTCTTC. It specifies CASSIQQGMGNEQFF.

The gene calls are TRBV28 and TRBJ2-3; tentative D call: TRBD2 (6 bases). The CDR3 has 14 amino acids. V lost 5 bases, J lost 6 bases, and 15 bases lay in between. Germline V gene sequence: CDR1 MDHEN, CDR2 SYDVKM. The CDR3 spells CASSLWGEPDTQYF. For the CDR3, the DNA is TGTGCCAGCAGTCTGTGGGGGGAGCCGGATACGCAGTATTTT.

The V gene is TRBV12-3 or TRBV12-4, the J gene TRBJ1-2; D remains unclear. The V end lost 5 bases, the J end lost 5 bases, and 15 bases lay between the germline ends. The CDR3 totals 14 residues. The DNA of the CDR3 is TGTGCCAGCAGTCCGCCGGACGGACTATATGGCTACACCTTC. It specifies CASSPPDGLYGYTF.